This T cell receptor (beta chain) stems from a study of blood T cell repertoires in COVID-19. For the study at large: Samples representing acute and convalescent COVID-19 were sourced from the United States, Italy and Spain. T cells, B-cell-depleted T cells, or PBMCs supplied cDNA or gDNA.

Source study methods: Reference gene primer amplification gave nucleated cell count estimates. Clones were sequenced by immunoSEQ multiplex PCR, and TCRdb holds only the in-frame ones, with some missing. D and trimming come from the DNA, and the V and J calls and clone size come from that table. The sample lists approximately 60,000 clones, 85% to 90% occurring once. The CDR3 contains 15 residues. CDR1 is SGHAT and CDR2 is FQDESV in the germline V gene (reference sequence). V lost 0 bases, J lost 15 bases, and 22 bases lay in between. The TCR was taken from a man in his fifties with active COVID-19. Sequenced input: peripheral blood. The V call is TRBV11-1, the J call TRBJ2-3; a possible D gene is TRBD1 (8 bases). This chain's CDR3 is CASSLAEPGQGGIYF. CDR3 nucleotides: TGTGCCAGCAGCTTAGCTGAACCCGGACAGGGAGGGATCTATTTT.